Given below is one T cell receptor beta chain in context. Its antigen is still unknown. Libraries were prepared by immunoSEQ multiplex PCR; TCRdb keeps only in-frame clonotypes and omits some of them. The sample lists about 160,000 clones; 85% to 90% were seen once. The data were obtained in a study of T cell responses to AZD1222 COVID-19 vaccine. Overall study: Pooling was applied to second doses at about 4 or about 12 weeks.

Germline V lookup: CDR1 SGDLS, CDR2 YYNGEE. The V and J ends lost 4 bases and 4 bases respectively, with 15 bases between them. This CDR3 is built from 15 residues. General study findings and limits: Compared with day 0, the breadth and depth of the Spike-specific TCR repertoire rose significantly after two doses of AZD1222. The donor group comprised mostly white British people and more females; the analysis possibly underestimated clonal diversity. The study identified only a handful of AZD1222 recipients as seropositive at baseline.

The sequencing used peripheral blood, collected on day 0 of AZD1222 vaccination. The rearrangement uses TRBV9 and TRBJ1-3, with D possibly matching TRBD1 (5 bases). This receptor was identified in an adult in good health. CDR3 coding DNA: TGTGCCAGCAGCCCCTCCGGGACCAGGGGAAACACCATATATTTT. It specifies CASSPSGTRGNTIYF.